The clone carrying this T cell receptor (beta chain) has a count of ten or more. Its antigen is still unknown. Methods described previously, with TCR primers listed, were used for bulk TCR libraries. TCRdb reprocessed the PCR reads via MiXCR and lists one record per CDR3 protein. The repertoire has hundreds of thousands of distinct CDR3 sequences, 25% of them found once; the top ten carry 0.78%. The CDR3 is 13 amino acids. The V end was cut by 4 bases, the J end by 1 base, with 7 bases between. Germline V CDR1 and CDR2: LGHNA, YNFKEQ. These data originate in a study of molecular identifiers for immune sequencing clone quantification. On the study more broadly: In replicates, RNA taken from approximately 20,000 or 98,000 naive CD8 cells was divided five ways, and four portions underwent sequencing.

Study results and caveats: Among some 910,000 naive cells, as was reported, spiked Jurkat TCR RNA from one cell was detectable. Beyond 20 RNA copies, clones held over 99% of effector molecules, compared with under 1% in naive cells.

The TCR originated in a human donor in good health. Some libraries in this study had Jurkat cell RNA spiked in. The sample taken for sequencing was naive CD8+ T cells from blood, with Jurkat cell RNA spiked in. Subset indicated: FACS-sorted CD8+CD4-CCR7+CD45RA+ naive T cells. The chain uses TRBV4-2 and TRBJ1-1; D ambiguous. CDR3 residues: CASSPTSNTEAFF. The CDR3 nucleotides are TGTGCCAGCAGCCCGACATCGAACACTGAAGCTTTCTTT.